These 8 T cell receptor beta chains came from one sample sequenced in a study of blood T cells in healthy people across ages. The authors ran a second PCR of roughly 6 to 12 cycles using a sample-barcoded 5' primer and a J-beta primer mix. TCRdb re-called the 5' RACE reads through MiXCR, storing one row per CDR3 protein. The table shows hundreds of thousands of distinct CDR3 sequences, with 53% occurring only once. Sequencing was performed on blood. The receptor set was obtained from a man older than 75 in good health.

The rearrangement links TRBV6-5 to TRBJ2-1, with 8 nucleotides matching TRBD2. V was clipped by 0 bases and J by 8 bases; unmatched bases: 18. There are 19 residues in the CDR3. In germline, CDR1 is MNHEY, CDR2 SVGAGI. In nucleotides, the CDR3 is TGTGCCAGCAGTTACTCGAGACCCGGTTATACTAGCGGACTGTATGAGCAGTTCTTC. It encodes CASSYSRPGYTSGLYEQFF.

This clonotype was observed a few times. The chain employs TRBV7-9 and TRBJ1-2; D is ambiguous. The germline V gene encodes CDR1 SEHNR and CDR2 FQNEAQ (reference sequence). V was shortened by 3 bases and J by 1 base, with 9 bases between the two germline ends. CDR3 length: 14 amino acids. The CDR3 sequence: CASSFLRNNYGYTF. In nucleotides, the CDR3 is TGTGCCAGCAGCTTCCTCCGGAATAACTATGGCTACACCTTC.

The V gene is TRBV6-2 or TRBV6-3, the J gene TRBJ1-1; tentative D call: TRBD1 (5 bases). With 4 bases removed from V and 4 bases from J, the gap between germline ends came to 7 bases. Germline CDR1 MNHEY, CDR2 SVGEGT. There are 12 residues in the CDR3. The CDR3 nucleotides read TGTGCCAGCAGTTCGGGGGTCACTGAAGCTTTCTTT. This translates into CASSSGVTEAFF.

The chain joins TRBV5-1 to TRBJ2-1; 13 positions match TRBD2. The germline V gene has CDR1 SGHRS and CDR2 YFSETQ. The CDR3 sequence is 19 residues long. Trimming removed 1 base from V and 0 bases from J; junction bases left unmatched: 7. CDR3 residues: CASSLPETSGGSSYNEQFF. The CDR3, as DNA: TGCGCCAGCAGCTTGCCCGAGACTAGCGGGGGGAGCTCCTACAATGAGCAGTTCTTC.

This clonotype was seen a few times. The chain recombines TRBV6-2 or TRBV6-3 with TRBJ2-7; D ambiguous. Trimming removed 2 bases at V and 2 bases at J, with 13 bases between. From germline, CDR1 is MNHEY and CDR2 SVGEGT. This CDR3 region has 15 residues. CDR3 amino acids: CASSYGRPITYEQYF. The CDR3 DNA follows: TGTGCCAGCAGTTACGGACGACCCATCACCTACGAGCAGTACTTC.

The chain combines TRBV7-2 with TRBJ1-1, with D unresolved. Germline CDR1 is SGHTA and CDR2 is FQGNSA. V shed 0 bases and J shed 4 bases, with 15 bases lying between them. The CDR3 consists of 16 residues. Here the CDR3 DNA reads TGTGCCAGCAGCTTAGCAGGAAGATTACCATCCACTGAAGCTTTCTTT. Protein sequence: CASSLAGRLPSTEAFF.

V is TRBV6-5 and J is TRBJ2-1; D might be TRBD1 (6 bases). Per the germline V gene, CDR1 is MNHEY and CDR2 is SVGAGI. With 6 bases removed from V and 3 bases from J, the gap between germline ends came to 12 bases. The CDR3 length is 14 residues. The CDR3 DNA reads as TGTGCCAGCAGCGCCGGACAGATCTACAATGAGCAGTTCTTC. This translates into CASSAGQIYNEQFF.

V and J are TRBV29-1 and TRBJ2-3; 8 positions agree with TRBD2. The CDR3 runs to 14 residues. V lost 6 bases, J lost 14 bases, and 19 bases stayed unmatched. Germline V gene sequence: CDR1 SQVTM, CDR2 ANQGSEA. CDR3 DNA: TGCAGCGTCAAAGACCTAGCGGGTAACAGATACGCGTATTTT. It translates to CSVKDLAGNRYAYF.